This T cell receptor beta chain was found in a study of T cell changes during pregnancy in multiple sclerosis. The V and J ends lost 7 bases and 2 bases, in that order; junction bases with no gene match: 12. CDR3 size: 16 residues. Per the germline V gene, CDR1 is LNHDA and CDR2 is SQIVND (reference sequence). TCRdb's table, derived via immunoSEQ multiplex PCR, lists solely in-frame clones and lacks some. This table has fewer than 50,000 clones, just over 90% appearing once. This clone occurred a few times. The chain couples TRBV19 to TRBJ2-3; 7 bases fit TRBD2. The receptor was derived from a female donor with multiple sclerosis, enrolled in a pregnancy study. Sequenced here: CD4+ T cells from peripheral blood mononuclear cells, sampled in the third trimester of pregnancy. The CDR3 loop reads CASNSQAGPSTDTQYF. CDR3 sequence (DNA): TGTGCCAGTAATTCTCAAGCGGGACCCTCCACAGATACGCAGTATTTT.